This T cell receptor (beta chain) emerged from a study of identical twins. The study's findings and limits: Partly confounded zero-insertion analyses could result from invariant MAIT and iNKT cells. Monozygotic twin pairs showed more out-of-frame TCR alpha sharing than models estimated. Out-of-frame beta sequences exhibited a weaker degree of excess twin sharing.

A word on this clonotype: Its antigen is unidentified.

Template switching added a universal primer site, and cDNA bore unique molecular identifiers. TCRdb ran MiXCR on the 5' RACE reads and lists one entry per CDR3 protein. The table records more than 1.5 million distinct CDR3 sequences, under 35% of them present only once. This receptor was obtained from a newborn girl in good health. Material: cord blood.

This CDR3 reads CASSLIPGGDGYTF. The CDR3 DNA reads as TGCGCCAGCAGCCTTATTCCGGGGGGAGATGGCTACACCTTC. The genes are TRBV5-1 and TRBJ1-2; the D gene is possibly TRBD1 (5 bases). With 4 bases removed from V and 6 bases from J, the gap between germline ends came to 16 bases. This CDR3 comprises 14 residues. Germline V gene lookup returns CDR1 SGHRS and CDR2 YFSETQ.